Listed here is a single TCR beta chain. The data stem from a study of CD8 T cells in Susac syndrome. The study sequenced TCR beta in blood CD8+ and CD4+ T cells. Random hexamers primed reverse transcription of about 0.5 to 1 ug RNA. Amplification of TCR beta CDR3 by immunoSEQ multiplex PCR spanned 54 Vbeta and 13 Jbeta. TCRdb used MiXCR to reprocess the immunoSEQ multiplex PCR reads, holding one entry per CDR3 protein. The repertoire has approximately 170,000 distinct CDR3 sequences, roughly nine tenths of them found once; the top ten carry around 0.075%. This CDR3 region has 15 residues. Between the trimmed V and J ends, which lost 2 bases and 4 bases, there was a span of 12 bases. Germline V lookup: CDR1 MNHNS, CDR2 SASEGT.

The TCR originated in a human donor in good health. Sequencing was performed on CD4+ T cells from PBMCs. The V and J genes are TRBV6-1 and TRBJ2-1; perhaps TRBD2 as D (6 bases). As DNA, the CDR3 is TGTGCCAGCAGTGAAACCGGGACTCAGTACAATGAGCAGTTCTTC. This codes for CASSETGTQYNEQFF.